The 9 T cell receptor beta chains reported below all come from one sample, sequenced in a study of T-cell reconstitution after alpha-beta-depleted transplantation in children. Unique molecular identifiers were incorporated during preparation of the TCRbeta library. TCRdb re-called the PCR reads with MiXCR, one entry per CDR3 protein. The sample consists of about a million distinct CDR3 sequences, roughly 29% of them appearing once. Sequencing was performed on PBMCs, mostly from graft donor cells, taken 360 days after TCRalphabeta/CD19-depleted stem cell transplant. These receptors all stem from a boy less than two years old who had a stem cell transplant for SCID, so the T cells may come from the graft donor.

The genes are TRBV29-1 and TRBJ2-3; possible D gene TRBD2, 6 bases. Per germline, CDR1 SQVTM and CDR2 ANQGSEA. With 6 bases removed from V and 6 bases from J, the gap between germline ends came to 19 bases. CDR3 size: 14 residues. DNA for the CDR3: TGCAGCGTGGGGGAGACTAGACGCTGGGATACGCAGTATTTT. As protein: CSVGETRRWDTQYF.

This clonotype was observed a few times. The chain employs TRBV2 and TRBJ1-1; no reliable D call. V was clipped by 6 bases and J by 1 base, with 15 bases between them. The germline CDR1 and CDR2 sequences are SNHLY and FYNNEI. The CDR3 runs 15 residues. CDR3 loop: CASREYAISNTEAFF. In DNA, the CDR3 is TGTGCCAGCAGGGAGTACGCTATCTCGAACACTGAAGCTTTCTTT.

The rearrangement uses TRBV14 and TRBJ1-1, with unresolved D. V gave up 6 bases and J gave up 8 bases, with 19 bases separating them. The CDR3 is made up of 14 amino acids. The V gene's germline CDR1 is SGHDN and CDR2 FVKESK. The CDR3 DNA sequence: TGTGCCAGCAGACCCATGGCCGGCACAACAGAAGCTTTCTTT. Its protein is CASRPMAGTTEAFF. The full variable domain, in which reference TRBV14 and TRBJ1-1 provide the parts outside the CDR3, is EAGVTQFPSHSVIEKGQTVTLRCDPISGHDNLYWYRRVMGKEIKFLLHFVKESKQDESGMPNNRFLAERTGGTYSTLKVQPAELEDSGVYFCASRPMAGTTEAFFGQGTRLTVV.

V gene TRBV29-1 combines with J gene TRBJ2-6; 11 bases are a match to TRBD1. Germline V lookup: CDR1 SQVTM, CDR2 ANQGSEA. With 5 bases clipped from V and 3 bases from J, the junction kept 6 bases outside the gene matches. The CDR3 totals 16 residues. For the CDR3, the DNA is TGCAGCGTTTCGGGGACAGGGGGATATGGGGCCAACGTCCTGACTTTC. As protein: CSVSGTGGYGANVLTF.

The rearrangement links TRBV7-6 to TRBJ2-2; possible D gene TRBD1, 7 bases. V lost 5 bases and J 6 bases, leaving 19 bases between the germline ends. The CDR3 is made up of 16 amino acids. The V gene's germline CDR1 is SGHVS and CDR2 FNYEAQ. The CDR3, as DNA: TGTGCCAGCAGCCCCAGGGGGGCGGTAGCTTCCGGGGAGCTGTTTTTT. It encodes CASSPRGAVASGELFF.

The genes are TRBV20-1 and TRBJ1-1; 7 bases align to TRBD1. The V segment lost 6 bases and the J segment 6 bases; nucleotides outside the gene matches: 7. CDR3 length: 12 residues. Germline V gives CDR1 DFQATT, CDR2 SNEGSKA (reference sequence). CDR3 residues: CSAPYTGAEAFF. The CDR3 DNA reads TGCAGTGCCCCCTATACAGGGGCTGAAGCTTTCTTT.

The V call is TRBV12-3 or TRBV12-4, the J call TRBJ2-5; TRBD1 agrees at 8 bases. This CDR3 is 12 amino acids long. Trimming cost V 10 bases and J 5 bases; bases outside gene matches: 6. Here the CDR3 reads CATRRGLETQYF. In nucleotides, the CDR3 is TGTGCCACCCGCAGGGGGCTGGAGACCCAGTACTTC.

The chain recombines TRBV18 with TRBJ2-1; 7 bases are shared with TRBD1. In germline, CDR1 is KGHSH, CDR2 LQKENI. The CDR3 is made up of 17 amino acids. V shed 3 bases and J 8 bases; nucleotides not matched to a gene: 16. As DNA, the CDR3 is TGTGCCAGCTCACCTTTTCTGACAGGGAAGCGAAGTTATGAGCAGTTCTTC. Translating gives CASSPFLTGKRSYEQFF.

The chain links TRBV2 to TRBJ2-7; D ambiguous. The length of the CDR3 is 14 residues. Trimming left V 2 bases short and J 4 bases short, with 12 bases between. Germline loops: CDR1 SNHLY, CDR2 FYNNEI. The CDR3 DNA sequence: TGTGCCAGCAGTGAACGTCCCGTGGGGTACGAGCAGTACTTC. Its protein is CASSERPVGYEQYF.